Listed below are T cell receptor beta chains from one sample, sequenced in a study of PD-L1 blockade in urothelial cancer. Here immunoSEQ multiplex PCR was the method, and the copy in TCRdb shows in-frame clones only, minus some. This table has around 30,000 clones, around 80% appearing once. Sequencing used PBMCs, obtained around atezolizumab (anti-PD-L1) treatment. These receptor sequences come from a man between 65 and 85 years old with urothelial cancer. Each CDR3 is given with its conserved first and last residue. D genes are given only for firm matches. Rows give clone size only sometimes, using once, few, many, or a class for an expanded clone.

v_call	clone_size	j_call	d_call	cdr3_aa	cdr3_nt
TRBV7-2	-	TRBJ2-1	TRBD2	CASSLGALAGGPSNEQFF	TGTGCCAGCAGCTTAGGCGCACTAGCGGGAGGGCCGTCCAATGAGCAGTTCTTC
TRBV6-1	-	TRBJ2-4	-	CASSESKISIQYF	TGTGCCAGCAGTGAATCGAAGATCAGCATTCAGTACTTC
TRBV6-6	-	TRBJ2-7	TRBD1	CATDSSETGVYEQYF	TGTGCCACCGACTCTAGCGAGACAGGGGTCTACGAGCAGTACTTC
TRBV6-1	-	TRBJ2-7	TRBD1	CATRQQGATGEQYF	TGTGCCACCCGGCAACAGGGGGCTACGGGAGAGCAGTACTTC
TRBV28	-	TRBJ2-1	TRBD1	CASQGTGAYNEQFF	TGTGCCAGCCAGGGGACAGGGGCCTACAATGAGCAGTTCTTC
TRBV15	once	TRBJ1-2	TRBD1	CATSRDWDRGSRYTF	TGTGCCACCAGCAGAGATTGGGACAGGGGATCCCGCTACACCTTC
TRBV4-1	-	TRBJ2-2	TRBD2	CASSQRLAGGQGSGELFF	TGCGCCAGCAGCCAGAGACTAGCGGGGGGGCAGGGCTCCGGGGAGCTGTTTTTT
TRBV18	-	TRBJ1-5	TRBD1	CASSQGQGNQPQHF	TGTGCCAGCTCACAGGGACAGGGTAATCAGCCCCAGCATTTT
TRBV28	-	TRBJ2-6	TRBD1	CASSQPRQGAVGANVLTF	TGTGCCAGCAGCCAACCCCGGCAGGGGGCGGTGGGGGCCAACGTCCTGACTTTC
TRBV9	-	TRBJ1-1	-	CASTPGPGGWNTEAFF	TGTGCCAGCACCCCCGGTCCGGGGGGCTGGAACACTGAAGCTTTCTTT
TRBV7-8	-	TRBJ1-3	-	CASSLERSTGNTIYF	TGTGCCAGCAGCTTAGAGAGGAGTACTGGAAACACCATATATTTT
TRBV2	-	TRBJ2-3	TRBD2	CASGLAVPKSTDTQYF	TGTGCCAGTGGACTAGCGGTCCCCAAAAGCACAGATACGCAGTATTTT
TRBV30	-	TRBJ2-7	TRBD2	CAAEGGTSSPEQYF	TGTGCCGCAGAGGGTGGGACTAGCTCCCCCGAGCAGTACTTC
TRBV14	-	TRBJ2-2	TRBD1	CASSQGQGLTGELFF	TGTGCCAGCAGCCAGGGACAGGGCCTCACCGGGGAGCTGTTTTTT
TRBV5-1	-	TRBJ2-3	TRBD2	CASSLVIAGGSTDTQYF	TGCGCCAGCAGCTTGGTTATAGCGGGGGGGTCCACAGATACGCAGTATTTT
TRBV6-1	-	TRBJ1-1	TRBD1	CASSEVAAGGTEAFF	TGTGCCAGCAGTGAAGTCGCGGCAGGGGGCACTGAAGCTTTCTTT
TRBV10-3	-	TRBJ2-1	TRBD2	CAIGGGTAANEQFF	TGTGCCATCGGGGGGGGGACCGCCGCCAATGAGCAGTTCTTC
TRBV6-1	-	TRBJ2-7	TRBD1	CASGTASSSYEQYF	TGTGCCAGTGGGACAGCCTCGAGCTCCTACGAGCAGTACTTC
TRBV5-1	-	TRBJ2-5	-	CASSLGTDQETQYF	TGCGCCAGCAGCTTGGGAACTGATCAAGAGACCCAGTACTTC
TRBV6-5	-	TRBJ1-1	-	CASSNTRGRTEAFF	TGTGCCAGCAGTAATACGAGAGGGCGCACTGAAGCTTTCTTT
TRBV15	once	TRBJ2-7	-	CATSRSPPSYEQYF	TGTGCCACCAGCAGATCCCCCCCGTCCTACGAGCAGTACTTC
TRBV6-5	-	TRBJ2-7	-	CASSFDRFSYEQYF	TGTGCCAGCAGCTTCGACAGGTTCTCCTACGAGCAGTACTTC
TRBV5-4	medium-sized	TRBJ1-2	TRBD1	CASSTRDSLILGYTF	TGTGCCAGCAGCACCCGGGACAGCTTGATACTTGGCTACACCTTC
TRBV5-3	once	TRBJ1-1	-	CARSFPGDTEAFF	TGTGCCAGAAGCTTTCCGGGGGACACTGAAGCTTTCTTT
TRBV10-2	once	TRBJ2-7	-	CASSGEDYRGSYEQYF	TGCGCCAGCAGTGGGGAGGATTACCGCGGGTCCTACGAGCAGTACTTC
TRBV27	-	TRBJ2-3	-	CASSLQVHTDTQYF	TGTGCCAGCAGTTTGCAGGTACACACAGATACGCAGTATTTT
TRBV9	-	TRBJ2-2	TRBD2	CASSVGGDTGELFF	TGTGCCAGCAGCGTGGGGGGGGACACCGGGGAGCTGTTTTTT
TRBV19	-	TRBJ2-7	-	CASSLDSSYEQYF	TGTGCCAGTAGTCTTGACAGCTCCTACGAGCAGTACTTC
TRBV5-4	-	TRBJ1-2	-	CASSWGETYGYTF	TGTGCCAGCAGCTGGGGGGAAACCTATGGCTACACCTTC
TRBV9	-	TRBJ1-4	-	CASSAGQANEKLFF	TGTGCCAGCAGCGCGGGACAAGCTAATGAAAAACTGTTTTTT
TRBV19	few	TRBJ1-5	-	CASRAGGASNQPQHF	TGTGCCTCCCGGGCCGGCGGGGCTAGCAATCAGCCCCAGCATTTT
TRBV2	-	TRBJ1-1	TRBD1	CASSRGQGPEAFF	TGTGCCAGCAGTCGGGGACAGGGGCCTGAAGCTTTCTTT
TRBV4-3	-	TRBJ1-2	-	CASSQELRVNYGYTF	TGCGCCAGCAGCCAAGAATTGCGGGTTAACTATGGCTACACCTTC
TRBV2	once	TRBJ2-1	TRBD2	CASSPDSGFSYNEQFF	TGTGCCAGCAGCCCCGATAGCGGGTTCTCCTACAATGAGCAGTTCTTC
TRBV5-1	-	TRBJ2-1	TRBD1	CASSDRDRGYNEQFF	TGCGCCAGCAGCGACCGGGACAGGGGCTACAATGAGCAGTTCTTC
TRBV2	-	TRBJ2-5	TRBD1	CASSAGGATQYF	TGTGCCAGCAGTGCAGGGGGCGCGACCCAGTACTTC
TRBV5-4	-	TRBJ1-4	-	CASSLRGEDEKLFF	TGTGCCAGCAGCTTGCGGGGAGAGGACGAAAAACTGTTTTTT
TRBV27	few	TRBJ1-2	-	CASSLRGLGGYTF	TGTGCCAGCAGTTTAAGGGGACTCGGGGGCTACACCTTC
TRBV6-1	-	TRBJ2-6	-	CASSERRGRSGANVLTF	TGTGCCAGCAGTGAAAGAAGGGGCAGGTCTGGGGCCAACGTCCTGACTTTC
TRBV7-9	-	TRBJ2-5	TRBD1	CASSPAPSDRVLETQYF	TGTGCCAGCAGCCCGGCGCCGAGCGACAGGGTATTAGAGACCCAGTACTTC
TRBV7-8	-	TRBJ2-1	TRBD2	CASSFRAGEPVSGSNEQFF	TGTGCCAGCAGCTTCCGAGCGGGGGAGCCCGTTTCTGGAAGCAATGAGCAGTTCTTC
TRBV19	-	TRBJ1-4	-	CASGREKLFF	TGTGCCAGTGGGCGCGAAAAACTGTTTTTT
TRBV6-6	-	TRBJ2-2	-	CASSGGQANTGELFF	TGTGCCAGCAGCGGCGGACAAGCGAACACCGGGGAGCTGTTTTTT
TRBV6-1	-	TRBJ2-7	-	CASSRGAVTYEQYF	TGTGCCAGCAGTAGAGGAGCGGTTACCTACGAGCAGTACTTC
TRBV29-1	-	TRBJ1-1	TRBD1	CSASGGEAFF	TGCAGCGCTTCAGGGGGCGAAGCTTTCTTT
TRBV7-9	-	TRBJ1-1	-	CASSATMNTEAFF	TGTGCCAGCAGCGCCACTATGAACACTGAAGCTTTCTTT
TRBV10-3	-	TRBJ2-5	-	CAISPGDPPETQYF	TGTGCCATCAGCCCGGGGGACCCCCCGGAGACCCAGTACTTC
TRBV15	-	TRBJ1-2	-	CATTKKLDSYGYTF	TGTGCCACCACTAAAAAATTGGACAGCTATGGCTACACCTTC
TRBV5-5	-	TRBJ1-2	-	CASSLSRANYGYTF	TGTGCCAGCAGCCTCTCCCGAGCTAACTATGGCTACACCTTC
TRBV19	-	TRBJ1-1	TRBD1	CASSSRQGLMNTEAFF	TGTGCCAGTAGTAGTCGACAGGGACTCATGAACACTGAAGCTTTCTTT